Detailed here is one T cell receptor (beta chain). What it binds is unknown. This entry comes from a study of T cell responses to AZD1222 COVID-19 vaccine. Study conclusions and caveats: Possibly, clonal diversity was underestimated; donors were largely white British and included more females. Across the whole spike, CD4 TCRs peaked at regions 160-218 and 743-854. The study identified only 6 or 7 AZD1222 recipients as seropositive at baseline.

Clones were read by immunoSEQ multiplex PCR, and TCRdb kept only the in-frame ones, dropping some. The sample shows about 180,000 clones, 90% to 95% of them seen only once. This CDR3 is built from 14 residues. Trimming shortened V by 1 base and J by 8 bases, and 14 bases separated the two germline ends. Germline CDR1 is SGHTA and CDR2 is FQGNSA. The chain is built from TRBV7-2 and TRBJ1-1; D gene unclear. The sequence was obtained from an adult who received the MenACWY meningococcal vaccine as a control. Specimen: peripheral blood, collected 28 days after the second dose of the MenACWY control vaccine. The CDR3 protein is CASSLVGNTLEAFF. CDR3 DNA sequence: TGTGCCAGCAGCTTAGTCGGCAACACTTTGGAAGCTTTCTTT.